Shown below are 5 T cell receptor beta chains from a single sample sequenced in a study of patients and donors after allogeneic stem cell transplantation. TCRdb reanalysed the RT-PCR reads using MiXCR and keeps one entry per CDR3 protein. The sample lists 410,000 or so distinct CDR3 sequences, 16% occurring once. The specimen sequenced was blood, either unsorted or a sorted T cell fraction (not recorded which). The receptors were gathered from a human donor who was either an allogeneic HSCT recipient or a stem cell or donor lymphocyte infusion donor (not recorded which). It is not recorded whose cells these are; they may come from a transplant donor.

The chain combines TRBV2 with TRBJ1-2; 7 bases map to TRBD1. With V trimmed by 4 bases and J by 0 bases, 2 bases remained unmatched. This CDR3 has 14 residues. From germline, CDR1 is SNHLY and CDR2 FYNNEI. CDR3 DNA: TGTGCCAGCAGTGCCGACAGGGCTAACTATGGCTACACCTTC. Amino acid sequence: CASSADRANYGYTF.

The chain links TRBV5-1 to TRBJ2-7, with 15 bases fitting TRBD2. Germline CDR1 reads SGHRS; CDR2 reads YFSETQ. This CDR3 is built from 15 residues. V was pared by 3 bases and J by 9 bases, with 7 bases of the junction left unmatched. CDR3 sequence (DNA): TGCGCCAGCAGCTCGAGGACTAGCGGGGGGGCTGTGCAGTACTTC. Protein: CASSSRTSGGAVQYF. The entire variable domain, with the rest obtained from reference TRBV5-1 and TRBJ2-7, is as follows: KAGVTQTPRYLIKTRGQQVTLSCSPISGHRSVSWYQQTPGQGLQFLFEYFSETQRNKGNFPGRFSGRQFSNSRSEMNVSTLELGDSALYLCASSSRTSGGAVQYFGPGTRLTVT.

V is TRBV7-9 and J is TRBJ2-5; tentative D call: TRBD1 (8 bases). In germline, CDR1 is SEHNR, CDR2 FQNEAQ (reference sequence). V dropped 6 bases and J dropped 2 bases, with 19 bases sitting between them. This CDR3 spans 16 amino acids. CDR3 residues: CASRTGGGLEQETQYF. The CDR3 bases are TGTGCCAGCAGAACAGGGGGGGGACTGGAACAAGAGACCCAGTACTTC. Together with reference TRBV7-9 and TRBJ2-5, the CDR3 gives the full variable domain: DTGVSQNPRHKITKRGQNVTFRCDPISEHNRLYWYRQTLGQGPEFLTYFQNEAQLEKSRLLSDRFSAERPKGSFSTLEIQRTEQGDSAMYLCASRTGGGLEQETQYFGPGTRLLVL.

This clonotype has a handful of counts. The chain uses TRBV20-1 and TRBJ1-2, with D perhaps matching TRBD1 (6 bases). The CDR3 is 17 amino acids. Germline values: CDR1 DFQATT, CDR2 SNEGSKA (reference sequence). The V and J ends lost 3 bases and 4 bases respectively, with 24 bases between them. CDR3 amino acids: CSASLLGGESLPYGYTF. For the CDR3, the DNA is TGCAGTGCTAGTCTGTTAGGGGGGGAATCCCTCCCCTATGGCTACACCTTC.

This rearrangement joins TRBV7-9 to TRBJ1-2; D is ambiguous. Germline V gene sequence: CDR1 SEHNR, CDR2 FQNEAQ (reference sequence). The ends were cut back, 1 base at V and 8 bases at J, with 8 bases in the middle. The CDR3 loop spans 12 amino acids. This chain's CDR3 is CASSLGTQGYTF. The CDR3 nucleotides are TGTGCCAGCAGCTTAGGGACGCAGGGCTACACCTTC.